What follows is one T cell receptor beta chain and its context. Its antigen is as yet unknown. The record originates from a study of T cells in localized non-small cell lung cancer. The protocol was immunoSEQ multiplex PCR, while the TCRdb copy is restricted to in-frame clones and leaves out a portion. The repertoire holds some 50,000 clones, with around 81% as singletons. Germline trimming cut 1 base from V and 3 bases from J; bases unmatched to any gene: 7. The CDR3 consists of 17 residues. The V gene's germline CDR1 is SGHDT and CDR2 YYEEEE. General study findings and limits: Among the top 100 tumor clones, a median around 60 appeared in adjacent lung.

The receptor's source is a man aged 35 to 69 with stage III lung adenocarcinoma. This sequence joins TRBV5-6 and TRBJ2-1, with TRBD1 matching 10 bases. The input for sequencing was peripheral blood mononuclear cells, taken before any cancer treatment. The CDR3 region is CASSLTGRTGGYNEQFF. Written as DNA, the CDR3 is TGTGCCAGCAGCTTGACGGGCCGGACAGGGGGCTACAATGAGCAGTTCTTC.